The next 2 T cell receptor beta chains were all read from a single sample in a study of blood T cell repertoires in COVID-19. The protocol was immunoSEQ multiplex PCR, while the TCRdb copy is restricted to in-frame clones and leaves out a portion. The data show approximately 63,000 clones, 75% to 90% seen once. Sequencing was carried out using peripheral blood. These receptors all come from a woman aged 55 to 70 with COVID-19, enrolled during active disease.

A few counts support this clone. The V call is TRBV3-1 (or the pseudogene TRBV3-2), the J call TRBJ1-1, with D perhaps matching TRBD1 (5 bases). The V gene's germline CDR1 is LGHDT and CDR2 YNNKEL (reference sequence). V was trimmed by 3 bases and J by 4 bases, leaving 12 bases between them. CDR3 length equals 14 residues. In DNA, the CDR3 is TGTGCCAGCAGCCAGAGGTTCCAGGGCACTGAAGCTTTCTTT. Translating it yields CASSQRFQGTEAFF.

In its sample, this clone was seen once. This chain connects TRBV7-8 to TRBJ2-7; D remains ambiguous. The CDR3 runs 14 residues. Germline V gene lookup returns CDR1 SGHVS and CDR2 FQNEAQ. Trimming removed 2 bases from V and 0 bases from J, with 8 bases in between. CDR3 DNA: TGTGCCAGCAGCTTAAGCTGGAGCTCCTACGAGCAGTACTTC. Protein sequence: CASSLSWSSYEQYF.